The 18 T cell receptor beta chains reported below all come from one sample, sequenced in a study of shared clonotypes between healthy human individuals. Produced via immunoSEQ multiplex PCR; TCRdb's table is partial and in-frame only. Of some 1,100,000 clones in the sample, around 82% were seen once. The specimen sequenced was memory CD4+ T cells from PBMCs. Described subset: CD45RA-negative fraction. These receptors were collected from a man between 18 and 29 years old in good health. Some clones in this sample may be carry-over from other donors' samples.

This clone was seen a handful of times. The V and J genes are TRBV7-3 and TRBJ2-7; TRBD1 agrees at 10 bases. This CDR3 region has 15 residues. With V trimmed by 3 bases and J by 1 base, 3 bases remained unmatched. Germline V gene lookup returns CDR1 SGHTA and CDR2 FQGTGA. The chain's CDR3 is CASSFGTGASYEQYF. The CDR3 DNA follows: TGTGCCAGCAGCTTTGGGACAGGGGCTTCCTACGAGCAGTACTTC.

The chain carries TRBV6-1 and TRBJ2-7; no clear D gene. Germline CDR1 and CDR2: MNHNS and SASEGT. CDR3 length: 12 residues. Trimming took 10 bases from V and 6 from J, leaving 16 bases between them. This CDR3 is CATKGESVEQYF. The CDR3 coding sequence is TGTGCCACCAAAGGAGAGAGCGTCGAGCAGTACTTC.

The chain recombines TRBV20-1 with TRBJ2-7; no clear D gene. CDR1 and CDR2 from the germline V gene are DFQATT and SNEGSKA (reference sequence). Trimming took 3 bases from V and 5 from J, leaving 5 bases between them. The CDR3 runs 10 residues. The CDR3 DNA reads as TGCAGTGCTAGTGGCGACGAGCAGTACTTC. The encoded protein is CSASGDEQYF.

V gene TRBV5-1 combines with J gene TRBJ1-2; the D gene is possibly TRBD1 (6 bases). CDR1 is SGHRS, CDR2 YFSETQ, per germline. V was pared by 4 bases and J by 4 bases, with 14 bases between. The CDR3 totals 14 residues. CDR3 amino acids: CASSTPQGRYGYTF. DNA for the CDR3: TGCGCCAGCAGCACCCCACAGGGACGCTATGGCTACACCTTC.

The chain employs TRBV7-8 and TRBJ2-7; perhaps TRBD2 as D (6 bases). CDR1 is SGHVS and CDR2 is FQNEAQ in the germline V gene. The CDR3 covers 14 residues. The V gene lost 5 bases and the J gene lost 3 bases, with 14 bases spanning the gap. The CDR3 DNA reads TGTGCCAGCAGCCGACCGGGACTCCACTACGAGCAGTACTTC. Its protein is CASSRPGLHYEQYF.

This chain uses TRBV29-1 with TRBJ1-4; maybe TRBD1 (5 bases). V was pared by 4 bases and J by 5 bases, with 11 bases between. The germline V gene encodes CDR1 SQVTM and CDR2 ANQGSEA. The CDR3 is made up of 13 amino acids. In DNA, the CDR3 is TGCAGCGTTGCGACAGACAGAAATGAAAAACTGTTTTTT. It codes for CSVATDRNEKLFF.

The CDR3 loop is CASSAGTSIQYF. CDR3 bases: TGTGCCAGCAGCGCGGGGACATCCATTCAGTACTTC. This chain connects TRBV2 to TRBJ2-4; D might be TRBD1 or TRBD2, each matching 6 bases. There are 12 residues in the CDR3. V lost 6 bases and J 9 bases, leaving 12 bases between the germline ends. The germline V gene has CDR1 SNHLY and CDR2 FYNNEI. The full variable domain, in which reference TRBV2 and TRBJ2-4 provide the parts outside the CDR3, is EPEVTQTPSHQVTQMGQEVILRCVPISNHLYFYWYRQILGQKVEFLVSFYNNEISEKSEIFDDQFSVERPDGSNFTLKIRSTKLEDSAMYFCASSAGTSIQYFGAGTRLSVL.

CDR3 in amino acids: CASSFSGYEQYF. CDR3 coding DNA: TGTGCCAGCAGCTTTAGCGGCTACGAGCAGTACTTC. This chain uses TRBV5-4 with TRBJ2-7; a possible D gene is TRBD2 (6 bases). CDR1 SGHNT and CDR2 YYREEE come from the germline V gene (reference sequence). The CDR3 is 12 residues long. The germline V and J ends were trimmed by 2 bases and 3 bases, with 6 bases remaining between them.

This clone has only a few counts. V and J are TRBV7-6 and TRBJ1-2, with 8 bases lining up with TRBD1. The CDR3 consists of 19 residues. In germline, CDR1 is SGHVS, CDR2 FNYEAQ. J gave up 7 bases and V 0 bases, and 19 bases lay outside the gene matches. In DNA form, the CDR3 reads TGTGCCAGCAGCTTAGCGGTTAGGCAGGGGGCTTCAGATCCTGGTGGCTACACCTTC. It encodes CASSLAVRQGASDPGGYTF.

The chain combines TRBV2 with TRBJ2-5; no definite D call. V lost 7 bases and J 0 bases, leaving 12 bases between the germline ends. Germline V lookup: CDR1 SNHLY, CDR2 FYNNEI. This CDR3 comprises 14 residues. The CDR3 DNA reads as TGTGCCAGCATAGGGCGTCGGTACCAAGAGACCCAGTACTTC. The encoded protein is CASIGRRYQETQYF.

The chain recombines TRBV5-1 with TRBJ1-2; no clear D. V shed 0 bases and J shed 3 bases, with 6 bases lying between them. The germline V gene encodes CDR1 SGHRS and CDR2 YFSETQ. CDR3 size: 13 residues. CDR3 protein: CASSLESYYGYTF. The CDR3 nucleotides read TGCGCCAGCAGCTTGGAAAGCTACTATGGCTACACCTTC.

J is TRBJ2-3 and V is TRBV25-1; tentatively, D is TRBD2 (5 bases). Germline CDR1 reads MGHDK; CDR2 reads SYGVNS. The CDR3 sequence is 13 residues long. The V end lost 3 bases, the J end lost 4 bases, and 8 bases lay between the germline ends. Here the CDR3 DNA reads TGTGCCAGCAGTGACGCGAGGGCAGATACGCAGTATTTT. This encodes CASSDARADTQYF.

The chain combines TRBV19 with TRBJ1-2; 7 bases are a match to TRBD1. Trimming took 2 bases from V and 6 from J; bases not matched to a gene: 3. This CDR3 comprises 13 residues. Germline V gene sequence: CDR1 LNHDA, CDR2 SQIVND (reference sequence). The CDR3 sequence is CASSIRQGDGYTF. In DNA, the CDR3 is TGTGCCAGTAGTATAAGACAGGGCGATGGCTACACCTTC.

V is TRBV29-1 and J is TRBJ2-5, with D maybe TRBD2 (6 bases). The CDR3 loop spans 11 amino acids. Germline V gene sequence: CDR1 SQVTM, CDR2 ANQGSEA. Deletions cut 5 bases from V and 7 bases from J, with 11 bases between. The CDR3 DNA reads as TGCAGCGTTCGGGGAGGAGCGACCCAGTACTTC. This codes for CSVRGGATQYF.

The rearrangement joins TRBV5-1 to TRBJ2-4; weak D call: TRBD2 (5 bases). The ends were cut back, 0 bases at V and 1 base at J, with 11 bases in the middle. CDR1 and CDR2 (germline): SGHRS, YFSETQ. The CDR3 is made up of 16 amino acids. The CDR3: CASSLVGELAKNIQYF. DNA of the CDR3: TGCGCCAGCAGCTTGGTTGGGGAGTTGGCCAAAAACATTCAGTACTTC.

This clone was observed once. The gene calls are TRBV18 and TRBJ1-5; 9 bases line up with TRBD1. The CDR3 runs 17 residues. The V gene end was trimmed by 3 bases and the J gene end by 5 bases; junction bases not matched to a gene: 11. Germline lookup yields CDR1 KGHSH and CDR2 LQKENI. The CDR3 bases are TGTGCCAGCTCACCGGATAAGGGGACAGGGAACGATCAGCCCCAGCATTTT. Amino acids: CASSPDKGTGNDQPQHF.

V and J are TRBV5-4 and TRBJ1-4; D may be TRBD1 (5 bases). CDR3 size: 15 residues. The V gene lost 0 bases and the J gene lost 4 bases, with 10 bases spanning the gap. Germline CDR1 reads SGHNT; CDR2 reads YYREEE (reference sequence). The CDR3 coding sequence is TGTGCCAGCAGCTTGGCCGGGACGATTAATGAAAAACTGTTTTTT. Protein: CASSLAGTINEKLFF.

This clone was seen a single time. The rearrangement links TRBV11-3 to TRBJ2-1; 7 nucleotides agree with TRBD1. This CDR3 comprises 16 residues. The V gene end was trimmed by 0 bases and the J gene end by 5 bases; junction bases not matched to a gene: 7. Germline V gene sequence: CDR1 SGHNT, CDR2 YENEEA. CDR3 region: CASSLDYNGQDNEQFF. The CDR3 DNA follows: TGTGCCAGCAGCTTAGATTACAACGGACAGGACAATGAGCAGTTCTTC.